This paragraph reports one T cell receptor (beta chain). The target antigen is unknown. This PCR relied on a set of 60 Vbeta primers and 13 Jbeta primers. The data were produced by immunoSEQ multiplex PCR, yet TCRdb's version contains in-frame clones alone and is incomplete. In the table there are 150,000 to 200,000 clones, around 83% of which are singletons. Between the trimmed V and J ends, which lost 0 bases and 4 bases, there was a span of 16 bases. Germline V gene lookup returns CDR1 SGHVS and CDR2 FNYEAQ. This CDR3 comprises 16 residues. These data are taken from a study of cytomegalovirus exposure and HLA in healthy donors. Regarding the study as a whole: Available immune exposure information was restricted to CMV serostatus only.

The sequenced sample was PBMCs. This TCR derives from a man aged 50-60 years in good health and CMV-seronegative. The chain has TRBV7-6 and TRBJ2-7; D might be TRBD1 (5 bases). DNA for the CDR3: TGTGCCAGCAGCTTAGCGACAAGGGGCGCGTCTTACGAGCAGTACTTC. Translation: CASSLATRGASYEQYF.